The entry that follows covers one T cell receptor (beta chain) sequence. This record comes from a study of T cell changes during pregnancy in multiple sclerosis. Looked up from germline, CDR1 is SGHNT and CDR2 is YYREEE (reference sequence). This CDR3 is built from 15 residues. Trimming cost V 4 bases and J 0 bases, with 11 bases left between them. Measured with immunoSEQ multiplex PCR; TCRdb has only the in-frame clones, and not every one. The sample shows under 70,000 clones, 80% to 95% of them seen only once. This clonotype was sampled from a female donor with multiple sclerosis, enrolled in a pregnancy study. This chain links TRBV5-4 with TRBJ2-4, with a weak D call TRBD1 (6 bases). Sample: CD4+ T cells from peripheral blood mononuclear cells, taken after pregnancy. This CDR3 reads CASSPDRIAKNIQYF. The CDR3 nucleotides read TGTGCCAGCAGCCCCGACAGGATAGCCAAAAACATTCAGTACTTC. Using reference TRBV5-4 and TRBJ2-4 for the parts outside the CDR3, the full variable domain is ETGVTQSPTHLIKTRGQQVTLRCSSQSGHNTVSWYQQALGQGPQFIFQYYREEENGRGNFPPRFSGLQFPNYSSELNVNALELDDSALYLCASSPDRIAKNIQYFGAGTRLSVL.